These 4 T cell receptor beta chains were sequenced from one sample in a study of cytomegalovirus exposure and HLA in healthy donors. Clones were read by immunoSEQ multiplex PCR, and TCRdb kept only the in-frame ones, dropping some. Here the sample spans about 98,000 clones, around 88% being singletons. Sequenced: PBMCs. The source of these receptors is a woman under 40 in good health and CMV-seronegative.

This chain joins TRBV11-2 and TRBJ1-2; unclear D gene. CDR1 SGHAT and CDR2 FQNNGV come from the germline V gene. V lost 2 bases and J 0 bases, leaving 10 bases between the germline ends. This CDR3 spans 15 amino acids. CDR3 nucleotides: TGTGCCAGCAGCTTAACGAGGAATACTAACTATGGCTACACCTTC. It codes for CASSLTRNTNYGYTF.

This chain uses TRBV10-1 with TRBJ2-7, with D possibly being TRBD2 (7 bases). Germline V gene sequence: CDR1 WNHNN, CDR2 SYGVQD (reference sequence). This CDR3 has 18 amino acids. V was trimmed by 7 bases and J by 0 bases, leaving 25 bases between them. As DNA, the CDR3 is TGCGCCAGCAACTCCACGGGGGGCATCCTCCGCCACTCCTACGAGCAGTACTTC. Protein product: CASNSTGGILRHSYEQYF.

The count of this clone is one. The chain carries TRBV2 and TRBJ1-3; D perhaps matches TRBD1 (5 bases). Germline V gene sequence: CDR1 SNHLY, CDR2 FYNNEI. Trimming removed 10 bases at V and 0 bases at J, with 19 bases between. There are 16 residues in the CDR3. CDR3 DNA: TGTGCCACCACCGGGACTCGGAGCCCCTCTGGAAACACCATATATTTT. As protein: CATTGTRSPSGNTIYF.

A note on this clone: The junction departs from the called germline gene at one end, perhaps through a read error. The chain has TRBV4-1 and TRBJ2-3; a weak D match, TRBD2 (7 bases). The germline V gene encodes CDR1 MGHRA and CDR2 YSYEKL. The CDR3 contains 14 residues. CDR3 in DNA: TGCGCCAGCAGCCAGGGGAACGGTGGGGGGGCATTGGATTTT. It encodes CASSQGNGGGALDF.